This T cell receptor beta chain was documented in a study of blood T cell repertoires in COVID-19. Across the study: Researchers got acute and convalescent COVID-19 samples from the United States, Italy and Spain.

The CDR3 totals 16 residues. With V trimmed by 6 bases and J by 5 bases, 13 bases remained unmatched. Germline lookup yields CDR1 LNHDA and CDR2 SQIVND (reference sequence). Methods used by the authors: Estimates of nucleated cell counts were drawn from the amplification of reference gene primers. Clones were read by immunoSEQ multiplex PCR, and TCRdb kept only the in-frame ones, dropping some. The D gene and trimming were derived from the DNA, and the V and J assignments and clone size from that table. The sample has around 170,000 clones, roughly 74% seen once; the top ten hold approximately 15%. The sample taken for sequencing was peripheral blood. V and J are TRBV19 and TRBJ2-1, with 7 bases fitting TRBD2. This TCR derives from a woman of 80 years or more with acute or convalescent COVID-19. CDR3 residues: CASSPYSGPRHNEQFF. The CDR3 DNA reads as TGTGCCAGTAGCCCGTATAGCGGGCCAAGGCACAATGAGCAGTTCTTC.